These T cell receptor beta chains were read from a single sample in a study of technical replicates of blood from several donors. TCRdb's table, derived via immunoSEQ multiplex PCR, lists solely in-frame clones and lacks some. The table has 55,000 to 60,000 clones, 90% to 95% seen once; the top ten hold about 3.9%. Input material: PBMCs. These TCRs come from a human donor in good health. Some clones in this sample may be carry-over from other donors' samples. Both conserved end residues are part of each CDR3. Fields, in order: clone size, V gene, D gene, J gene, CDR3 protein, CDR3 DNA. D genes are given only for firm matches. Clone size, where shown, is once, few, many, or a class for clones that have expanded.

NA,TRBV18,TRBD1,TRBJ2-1,CASSLTTGTGGAYNEQFF,TGTGCCAGCTCATTAACAACCGGGACAGGGGGCGCCTACAATGAGCAGTTCTTC
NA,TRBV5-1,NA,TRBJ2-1,CASSNTGIYNEQFF,TGCGCCAGCAGCAACACGGGAATTTACAATGAGCAGTTCTTC
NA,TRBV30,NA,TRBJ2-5,CAWSSGEETQYF,TGTGCCTGGAGTTCAGGGGAAGAGACCCAGTACTTC
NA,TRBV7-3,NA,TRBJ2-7,CASSLPPDRTYEQYF,TGTGCCAGCAGCTTACCCCCCGACAGGACCTACGAGCAGTACTTC
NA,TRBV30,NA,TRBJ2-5,CAWSGMEETQYF,TGTGCCTGGAGCGGGATGGAAGAGACCCAGTACTTC
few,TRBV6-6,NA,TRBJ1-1,CASSYTQRRTEAFF,TGTGCCAGCAGTTACACTCAGAGGAGGACTGAAGCTTTCTTT
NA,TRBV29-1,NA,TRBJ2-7,CSVASGYEQYF,TGCAGCGTTGCCTCAGGCTACGAGCAGTACTTC
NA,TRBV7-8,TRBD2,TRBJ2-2,CASSSGRGSELFF,TGTGCCAGCAGCTCCGGGCGGGGGTCGGAGCTGTTTTTT
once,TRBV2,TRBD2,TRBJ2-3,CANRIPGLAGGPIDTQYF,TGTGCCAACCGAATACCGGGACTAGCGGGAGGGCCCATAGATACGCAGTATTTT
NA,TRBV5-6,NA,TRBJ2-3,CASSLADTQYF,TGTGCCAGCAGCCTCGCGGATACGCAGTATTTT
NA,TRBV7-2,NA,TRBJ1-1,CASSSWTAEAFF,TGTGCCAGCAGCTCGTGGACTGCCGAAGCTTTCTTT
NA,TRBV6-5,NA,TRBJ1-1,CASSFRVENTEAFF,TGTGCCAGCAGTTTCAGGGTGGAGAACACTGAAGCTTTCTTT
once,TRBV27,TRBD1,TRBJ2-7,CASSQRVGQGYEQYF,TGTGCCAGCAGTCAAAGGGTGGGACAGGGCTACGAGCAGTACTTC
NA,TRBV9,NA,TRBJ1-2,CASSSQEAIYGYTF,TGTGCCAGCAGCTCCCAGGAAGCTATCTATGGCTACACCTTC
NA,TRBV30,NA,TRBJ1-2,CAWSSGEYGYTF,TGTGCCTGGAGTTCAGGGGAATATGGCTACACCTTC
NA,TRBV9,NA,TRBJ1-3,CASSVGGGSGNTIYF,TGTGCCAGCAGCGTCGGGGGAGGGTCTGGAAACACCATATATTTT
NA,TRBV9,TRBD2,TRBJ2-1,CASSVVAGAVNEQFF,TGTGCCAGCAGCGTAGTAGCGGGAGCGGTCAATGAGCAGTTCTTC
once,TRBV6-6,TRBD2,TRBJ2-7,CASRHTTSGEYEQYF,TGTGCCAGCAGACACACAACTAGCGGGGAGTACGAGCAGTACTTC
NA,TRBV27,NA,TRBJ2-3,CASSLSRSTDTQYF,TGTGCCAGCAGTTTATCGAGAAGCACAGATACGCAGTATTTT
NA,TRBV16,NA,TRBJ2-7,CASSPRSRRSYEQYF,TGTGCCAGCAGCCCCCGAAGCAGGCGCTCCTACGAGCAGTACTTC
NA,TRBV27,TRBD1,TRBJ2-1,CASSSDPTGVPRYNEQFF,TGTGCCAGCAGTTCCGACCCTACAGGGGTCCCACGCTACAATGAGCAGTTCTTC
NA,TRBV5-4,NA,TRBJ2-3,CASRLGGGTTDTQYF,TGTGCCAGCAGACTTGGGGGGGGCACTACAGATACGCAGTATTTT
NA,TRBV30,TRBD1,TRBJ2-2,CAWTPGQTNTGELFF,TGTGCCTGGACCCCGGGACAGACGAACACCGGGGAGCTGTTTTTT
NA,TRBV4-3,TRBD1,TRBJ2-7,CASSQDRGAYEQYF,TGCGCCAGCAGCCAGGACAGGGGTGCCTACGAGCAGTACTTC
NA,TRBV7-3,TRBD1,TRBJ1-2,CASRGGGSGYTF,TGTGCCAGCAGAGGAGGGGGCTCGGGCTACACCTTC
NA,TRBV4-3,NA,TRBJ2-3,CASSQDSERTDTQYF,TGCGCCAGCAGCCAAGATAGCGAACGCACAGATACGCAGTATTTT
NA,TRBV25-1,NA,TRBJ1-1,CASQGTTNTEAFF,TGTGCCAGTCAGGGGACAACGAACACTGAAGCTTTCTTT
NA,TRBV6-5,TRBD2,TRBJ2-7,CASSYTSGGYEQYF,TGTGCCAGCAGCTATACTAGCGGGGGCTACGAGCAGTACTTC
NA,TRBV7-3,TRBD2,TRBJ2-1,CASSLGTSGYNEQFF,TGTGCCAGCAGCTTAGGGACTAGCGGCTACAATGAGCAGTTCTTC
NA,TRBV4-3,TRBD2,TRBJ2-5,CASSQGTSGRGETQYF,TGCGCCAGCAGCCAAGGGACTAGCGGGAGAGGAGAGACCCAGTACTTC
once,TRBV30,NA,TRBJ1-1,CAWSAGATRAFF,TGTGCCTGGAGTGCAGGGGCGACCAGAGCTTTCTTT
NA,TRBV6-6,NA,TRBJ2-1,CASSPRLGASYNEQFF,TGTGCCAGCAGTCCCCGTCTGGGGGCCAGCTACAATGAGCAGTTCTTC
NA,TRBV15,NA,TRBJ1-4,CATSRDDSATNEKLFF,TGTGCCACCAGCAGAGATGACAGCGCAACTAATGAAAAACTGTTTTTT
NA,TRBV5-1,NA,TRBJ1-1,CASSESRRALLNTEAFF,TGCGCCAGCAGCGAAAGTCGGAGGGCCCTACTGAACACTGAAGCTTTCTTT
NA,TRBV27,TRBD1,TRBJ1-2,CASSRQGDYGYTF,TGTGCCAGCAGTCGACAGGGCGACTATGGCTACACCTTC
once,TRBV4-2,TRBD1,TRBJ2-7,CASSPLGQGNYEQYF,TGTGCCAGCAGCCCCCTCGGACAGGGAAACTACGAGCAGTACTTC
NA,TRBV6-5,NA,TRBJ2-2,CAIARDSLRGGELFF,TGTGCCATCGCCCGGGACTCCCTTCGAGGCGGGGAGCTGTTTTTT
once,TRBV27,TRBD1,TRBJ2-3,CASSVLGTGTDTQYF,TGTGCCAGCAGTGTTTTAGGGACAGGCACAGATACGCAGTATTTT
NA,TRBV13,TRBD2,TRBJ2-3,CASSLPGTSRTADTQYF,TGTGCCAGCAGCTTACCCGGGACTAGCAGGACCGCAGATACGCAGTATTTT
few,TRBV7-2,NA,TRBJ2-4,CASSRGEFGIQYF,TGTGCCAGCAGCCGCGGGGAATTCGGCATTCAGTACTTC
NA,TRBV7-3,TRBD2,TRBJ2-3,CASSLIAGGPGPDTQYF,TGTGCCAGCAGCTTAATTGCGGGAGGGCCCGGCCCAGATACGCAGTATTTT
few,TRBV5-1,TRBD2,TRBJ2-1,CASSPGGGYNEQFF,TGCGCCAGCAGCCCCGGGGGGGGGTACAATGAGCAGTTCTTC